The 14 T cell receptor beta chains below all came from one sample that was sequenced in a study of early T cells in non-severe SARS-CoV-2 infection. In TCRdb, the 5' RACE reads were re-called with MiXCR into one record per CDR3 protein. The sample comprises tens of thousands of distinct CDR3 sequences, more than 12% of which are singletons, and roughly 3.7% rests with the top ten. The sequencing used whole blood, collected at baseline. These TCRs come from an adult who was a healthcare worker with PCR-confirmed SARS-CoV-2 infection or an uninfected control (not recorded which).

This clonotype has ten or more counts. The V and J genes are TRBV19 and TRBJ1-4, with 8 bases aligning to TRBD1. Germline V gene data show CDR1 as LNHDA and CDR2 as SQIVND (reference sequence). With V trimmed by 9 bases and J by 0 bases, 3 bases remained unmatched. The CDR3 extends over 14 amino acids. The CDR3 loop is CASHRGSTNEKLFF. For the CDR3, the DNA is TGTGCCAGCCACAGGGGGTCAACTAATGAAAAACTGTTTTTT.

This clonotype was detected ten times or more. The junction departs from the called germline gene at one end, perhaps through a read error. This chain uses TRBV29-1 with TRBJ2-5; 11 bases map to TRBD2. CDR3 length: 14 amino acids. The germline gives CDR1 SQVTM, CDR2 ANQGSEA. Here the CDR3 reads CSVAGLADEEPQYF. The CDR3 DNA sequence: TGCAGCGTCGCGGGACTAGCGGACGAAGAGCCCCAGTACTTC.

This clonotype has only a few counts. This chain links TRBV29-1 with TRBJ2-7; TRBD1 aligns across 8 bases. The CDR3 length is 13 residues. Per germline, CDR1 SQVTM and CDR2 ANQGSEA. J gave up 5 bases and V 8 bases, and 11 bases lay outside the gene matches. The DNA of the CDR3 is TGCAGCCCGAGGAGACAGGGGCCCCACGAGCAGTACTTC. Translation gives CSPRRQGPHEQYF.

Many counts were recorded for this clonotype. The chain couples TRBV18 to TRBJ1-3, with a weak D call TRBD1 (6 bases). The CDR3 runs 14 residues. The germline gives CDR1 KGHSH, CDR2 LQKENI. Trimming took off 3 bases at V and 2 bases at J, with 8 bases between the two ends. CDR3 coding DNA: TGTGCCAGCTCACCTCAGGGGACTGGAAACACCATATATTTT. It yields the protein CASSPQGTGNTIYF. Full variable domain (outside the CDR3, taken from reference TRBV18 and TRBJ1-3): NAGVMQNPRHLVRRRGQEARLRCSPMKGHSHVYWYRQLPEEGLKFMVYLQKENIIDESGMPKERFSAEFPKEGPSILRIQQVVRGDSAAYFCASSPQGTGNTIYFGEGSWLTVV.

This clonotype was counted between two and nine times. The chain's CDR3 is CSARKAGVTYEQYF. CDR3 in DNA: TGCAGTGCTAGAAAAGCGGGAGTGACCTACGAGCAGTACTTC. The chain links TRBV20-1 to TRBJ2-7; 8 positions match TRBD2. The germline CDR1 and CDR2 sequences are DFQATT and SNEGSKA (reference sequence). J gave up 2 bases and V 2 bases, and 5 bases lay outside the gene matches. CDR3 length: 14 amino acids.

CDR3 sequence reads: CASSLRGGRGRWDEQFF. CDR3 nucleotide sequence: TGTGCCAGCAGTCTAAGGGGCGGGAGAGGGAGGTGGGATGAGCAGTTCTTC. The rearrangement joins TRBV6-1 to TRBJ2-1, with 7 bases fitting TRBD2. The CDR3 consists of 17 residues. The germline V gene encodes CDR1 MNHNS and CDR2 SASEGT. J gave up 8 bases and V 5 bases, and 18 bases lay outside the gene matches.

This clonotype showed up many times. The rearrangement uses TRBV6-1 and TRBJ2-5; D remains unclear. Trimming pared 6 bases from V and 0 bases from J, leaving 8 bases between. The germline V gene encodes CDR1 MNHNS and CDR2 SASEGT. The CDR3 contains 13 residues. The CDR3 nucleotides read TGTGCCAGCAGCCTAGGGAACCAAGAGACCCAGTACTTC. Its translation: CASSLGNQETQYF.

This clonotype was found once. The rearrangement uses TRBV18 and TRBJ1-5; D is undetermined. This CDR3 has 12 residues. From germline, CDR1 is KGHSH and CDR2 LQKENI. V was pared by 3 bases and J by 2 bases, with 2 bases between. For the CDR3, the DNA is TGTGCCAGCTCACCTGGCAATCAGCCCCAGCATTTT. Amino acids: CASSPGNQPQHF.

The sample holds a few counts of this clonotype. V usage is TRBV10-3 and J usage is TRBJ2-3; 9 bases align to TRBD2. The CDR3 has 16 residues. V dropped 3 bases and J dropped 2; count of bases not matched to a gene: 6. Germline CDR1 is ENHRY and CDR2 is SYGVKD. This CDR3 is CAISDLGTSPTDTQYF. Written as DNA, the CDR3 is TGTGCCATCAGTGACCTTGGGACTAGCCCCACAGATACGCAGTATTTT.

A note on this clonotype: The junction departs from germline at one end; a sequencing error may be responsible. This rearrangement joins TRBV28 to TRBJ1-3; D is unclear. Per the germline V gene, CDR1 is MDHEN and CDR2 is SYDVKM. The CDR3 sequence is 16 residues long. The CDR3 loop is CASSSLPPGSENTIYF. For the CDR3, the DNA is TGTGCCAGCAGCTCTCTCCCTCCAGGCTCTGAAAACACCATATATTTT.

A few counts support this clonotype. The chain carries TRBV18 and TRBJ2-1; 8 nucleotides agree with TRBD2. J was trimmed by 1 base and V by 3 bases; bases with no gene match: 11. CDR3 length: 18 residues. CDR1 is KGHSH and CDR2 is LQKENI in the germline V gene. For the CDR3, the DNA is TGTGCCAGCTCACCCTACTCTAGCGGGCGAAATTCCTACAATGAGCAGTTCTTC. It encodes CASSPYSSGRNSYNEQFF.

This clonotype is a singleton in its sample. V usage is TRBV5-1 and J usage is TRBJ1-1; TRBD1 matches 8 bases. The CDR3 consists of 13 residues. Germline CDR1 reads SGHRS; CDR2 reads YFSETQ. With 2 bases clipped from V and 11 bases from J, the junction kept 8 bases outside the gene matches. As DNA, the CDR3 is TGCGCCAGCAGCTTCCGACAGGGGAGTCTCGCTTTCTTT. This sequence encodes CASSFRQGSLAFF.

V is TRBV28 and J is TRBJ2-1, with 8 bases identical to TRBD2. Per the germline V gene, CDR1 is MDHEN and CDR2 is SYDVKM. This CDR3 is 14 amino acids long. V lost 6 bases, J lost 6 bases, and 7 bases stayed unmatched. CDR3: CASSPTGRGNEQFF. The CDR3 DNA reads TGTGCCAGCAGCCCCACCGGGAGGGGCAATGAGCAGTTCTTC.

V gene TRBV28 combines with J gene TRBJ1-5; D may be TRBD1 (5 bases). CDR1 is MDHEN, CDR2 SYDVKM, per germline. The CDR3 length is 13 residues. Trimming took 5 bases from V and 4 from J, leaving 9 bases between them. Here the CDR3 DNA reads TGTGCCAGCAGTCGGGACGGTAATCAGCCCCAGCATTTT. Its protein product is CASSRDGNQPQHF.